This TCR beta chain came from a study of molecular identifiers for immune sequencing clone quantification. A note on this clonotype: Its antigen remains unknown.

Study-level results: Underestimated sizes of highly expanded clones could result from identical TCR molecules that share a barcode.

Looked up from germline, CDR1 is GTSNPN and CDR2 is SVGIG (reference sequence). The CDR3 covers 14 residues. Between the trimmed V and J ends, which lost 2 bases and 4 bases, there was a span of 12 bases. Previously published methods and listed TCR primers were used for the bulk TCR libraries. TCRdb fed the PCR reads into MiXCR, producing one record per CDR3 protein. The sample lists some 650,000 distinct CDR3 sequences; 15% to 20% were seen once. The TCR sequence derives from a human donor in good health. Some libraries in this study had Jurkat cell RNA spiked in. J is TRBJ1-5 and V is TRBV30; D is possibly TRBD1 (5 bases). The sample comprised naive CD8+ T cells from blood, with Jurkat cell RNA spiked in. Subset defined: FACS-sorted CD8+CD4-CCR7+CD45RA+ naive T cells. CDR3 region: CAWSPGLGNQPQHF. CDR3 coding DNA: TGTGCCTGGAGTCCGGGACTCGGAAATCAGCCCCAGCATTTT.